This T cell receptor (beta chain) was identified in a study of blood T cell repertoires in COVID-19. Per the germline V gene, CDR1 is PRHDT and CDR2 is FYEKMQ (reference sequence). The CDR3 covers 18 residues. The junction had 13 bases not matched to a gene; V was cut back by 5 bases and J by 1 base. The protocol was immunoSEQ multiplex PCR, while the TCRdb copy is restricted to in-frame clones and leaves out a portion. The sample contains under 200,000 clones, roughly 90% of which appear only once. This receptor was identified in a man aged 50 to 59 with acute or convalescent COVID-19. Material: peripheral blood. The chain has TRBV13 and TRBJ2-3; 9 bases match TRBD2. CDR3 sequence: CASSQRAGGPLGTDTQYF. CDR3 nucleotides: TGTGCCAGCAGCCAGAGGGCGGGGGGGCCGCTGGGCACAGATACGCAGTATTTT.